This TCR beta chain is drawn from a study of cytomegalovirus exposure and HLA in healthy donors. Germline loops: CDR1 LGHNA, CDR2 YSLEER. This CDR3 contains 15 residues. J gave up 3 bases and V 0 bases, and 5 bases lay outside the gene matches. Regarding this clone: Its antigen remains unknown.

Primers: 60 Vbeta forward and 13 Jbeta reverse. Clones were sequenced by immunoSEQ multiplex PCR, and TCRdb holds only the in-frame ones, with some missing. This repertoire shows approximately 190,000 clones, roughly 74% found once; its top ten account for 13% to 15%. Whole-study results and caveats: It was reported in a later analysis that an Asian-associated ancestry cluster showed fewer N-insertions than the roughly 620-donor mean. CMV antigen specificity of three CMV-associated chains was confirmed in vitro. Rare sequences made up most TCRs, while some public TCRs were found in many donors. Later examination showed HLA-associated TCR beta chains had greater clonal expansion than equally common others.

This TCR was recovered from a woman in her 30s in good health and CMV-seropositive. This chain connects TRBV4-3 to TRBJ2-7; TRBD2 matches 7 bases. The sequencing input was PBMCs. The CDR3 nucleotides read TGCGCCAGCAGCCAAGACCCCGCGGGGGACTACGAGCAGTACTTC. It yields the protein CASSQDPAGDYEQYF.